This T cell receptor beta chain was captured in a study of shared clonotypes between healthy human individuals. Overall study findings and caveats: In having few donors, the study represented limited genetic and exposure-history diversity. Tissues were not sampled, only blood, and their repertoires likely differ.

About this clone: Its cognate antigen is unknown.

In the CD4+ fraction, cells were divided into CD45RA+ naive and CD45RA-negative memory subsets. Each subset's genomic DNA was shared equally among a number of immunoSEQ plates. Clones were read by immunoSEQ multiplex PCR, and TCRdb kept only the in-frame ones, dropping some. The repertoire holds more than 2 million clones, 90% to 96% seen once, with roughly 0.13% in the top ten. The sample taken for sequencing was naive CD4+ T cells sorted from blood. Specified subset: CD45RA+ positively selected. This sequence was found in a man in his late teens or twenties in good health.

This CDR3 is CASSPTGAGATEAFF. CDR3 in DNA: TGTGCCAGCAGCCCGACAGGGGCCGGGGCCACTGAAGCTTTCTTT. The chain uses TRBV7-6 and TRBJ1-1; TRBD1 matches at 8 bases. CDR1 and CDR2 from the germline V gene are SGHVS and FNYEAQ. The CDR3 consists of 15 residues. V dropped 5 bases and J dropped 4; count of bases not matched to a gene: 9.